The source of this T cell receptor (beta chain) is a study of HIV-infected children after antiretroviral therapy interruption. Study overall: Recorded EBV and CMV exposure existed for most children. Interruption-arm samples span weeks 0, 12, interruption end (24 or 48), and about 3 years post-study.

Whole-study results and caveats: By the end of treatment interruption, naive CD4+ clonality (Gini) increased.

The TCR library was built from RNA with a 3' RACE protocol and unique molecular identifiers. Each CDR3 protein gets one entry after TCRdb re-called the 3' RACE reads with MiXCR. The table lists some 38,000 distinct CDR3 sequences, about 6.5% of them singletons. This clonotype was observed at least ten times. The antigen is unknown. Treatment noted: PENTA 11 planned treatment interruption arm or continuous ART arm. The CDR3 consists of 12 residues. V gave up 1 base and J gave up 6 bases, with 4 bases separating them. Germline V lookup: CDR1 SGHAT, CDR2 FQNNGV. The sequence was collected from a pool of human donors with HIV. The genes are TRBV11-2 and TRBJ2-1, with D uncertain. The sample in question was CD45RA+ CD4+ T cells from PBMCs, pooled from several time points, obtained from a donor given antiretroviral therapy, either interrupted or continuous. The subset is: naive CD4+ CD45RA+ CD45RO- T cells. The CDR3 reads CASSLVANEQFF. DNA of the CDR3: TGTGCCAGCAGCTTAGTTGCCAATGAGCAGTTCTTC.